This T cell receptor (beta chain) came from a study of low-dose radiotherapy and immunotherapy resistance in tumors. Whole-study context: For Cohort 1, fractions of 0.5 Gy were given every 2 weeks, reaching 6.5 Gy overall. Members of Cohort 2 were treated with 1 Gy per fraction every two weeks; their total was 13 Gy over 26 weeks.

Germline V lookup: CDR1 LNHDA, CDR2 SQIVND (reference sequence). This CDR3 is 17 amino acids long. V was cut by 6 bases and J by 0 bases, with 15 bases left in between. First-strand cDNA used TRAV- and TRBV-specific primers, covering alpha and beta chains. Amplification of TCRs used a constant-region primer and V-primer adapter for about 20 PCR cycles. Isolated mRNA underwent amplification via in vitro transcription. MiXCR was run by TCRdb on the reads, yielding one entry per CDR3 protein. In the table there are 95,000 to 100,000 distinct CDR3 sequences, around 21% of which are singletons. Time point in this sample: after trial treatment. The sample's treatment: LDRT plus nivolumab, ipilimumab, low-dose cyclophosphamide and aspirin (RACIN trial). Each eligible patient had an advanced solid tumor, and these tumors lacked tumor-infiltrating lymphocytes.

The source of this sequence is a male donor with prostate cancer. The genes are TRBV19 and TRBJ2-6; tentative D call: TRBD2 (6 bases). The specimen was PBMCs, collected after low-dose radiotherapy plus immunotherapy. The CDR3 DNA follows: TGTGCCAGTAGCGGGACTCCGGGCGACTCTGGGGCCAACGTCCTGACTTTC. Translated, it gives CASSGTPGDSGANVLTF.